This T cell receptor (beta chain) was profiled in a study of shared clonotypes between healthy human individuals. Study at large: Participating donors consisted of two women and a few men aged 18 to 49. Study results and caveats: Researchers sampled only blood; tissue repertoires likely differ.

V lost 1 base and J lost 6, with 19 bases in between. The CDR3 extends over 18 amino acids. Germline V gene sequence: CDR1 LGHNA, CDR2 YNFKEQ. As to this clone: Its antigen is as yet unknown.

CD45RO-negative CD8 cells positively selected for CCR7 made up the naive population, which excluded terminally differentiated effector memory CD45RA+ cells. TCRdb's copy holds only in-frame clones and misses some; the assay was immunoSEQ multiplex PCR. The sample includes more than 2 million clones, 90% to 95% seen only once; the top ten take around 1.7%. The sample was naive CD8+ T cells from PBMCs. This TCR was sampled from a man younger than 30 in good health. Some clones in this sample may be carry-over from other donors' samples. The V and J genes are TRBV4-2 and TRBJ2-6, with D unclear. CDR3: CASSQGLVSSLEANVLTF. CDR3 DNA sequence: TGTGCCAGCAGCCAAGGATTAGTCAGCTCTCTTGAGGCCAACGTCCTGACTTTC.